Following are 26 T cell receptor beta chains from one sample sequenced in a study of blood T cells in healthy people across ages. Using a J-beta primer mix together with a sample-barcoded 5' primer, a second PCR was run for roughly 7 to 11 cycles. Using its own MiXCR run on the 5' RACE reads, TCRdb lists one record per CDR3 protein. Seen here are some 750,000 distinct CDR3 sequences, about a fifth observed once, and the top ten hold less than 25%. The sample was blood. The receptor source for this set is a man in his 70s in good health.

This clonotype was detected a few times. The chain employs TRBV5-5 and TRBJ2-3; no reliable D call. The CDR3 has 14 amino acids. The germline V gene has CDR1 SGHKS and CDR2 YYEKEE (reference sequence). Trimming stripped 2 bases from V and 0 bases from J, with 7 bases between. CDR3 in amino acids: CASSFGTSTDTQYF. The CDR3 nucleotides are TGTGCCAGCAGCTTCGGCACTAGCACAGATACGCAGTATTTT.

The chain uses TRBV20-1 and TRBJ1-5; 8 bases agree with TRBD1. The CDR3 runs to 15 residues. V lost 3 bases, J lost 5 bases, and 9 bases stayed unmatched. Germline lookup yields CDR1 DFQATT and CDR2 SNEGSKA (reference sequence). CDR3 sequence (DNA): TGCAGTGCTAGTCTTTACAGGGGGTCGGATCAGCCCCAGCATTTT. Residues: CSASLYRGSDQPQHF.

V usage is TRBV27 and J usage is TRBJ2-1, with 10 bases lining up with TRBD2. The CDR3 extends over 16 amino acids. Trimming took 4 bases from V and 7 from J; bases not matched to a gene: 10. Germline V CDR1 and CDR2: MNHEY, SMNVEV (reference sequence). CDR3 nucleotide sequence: TGTGCCAGCAGTTCCCGTATAGCGGGAGGTTCTAATGAGCAGTTCTTC. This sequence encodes CASSSRIAGGSNEQFF.

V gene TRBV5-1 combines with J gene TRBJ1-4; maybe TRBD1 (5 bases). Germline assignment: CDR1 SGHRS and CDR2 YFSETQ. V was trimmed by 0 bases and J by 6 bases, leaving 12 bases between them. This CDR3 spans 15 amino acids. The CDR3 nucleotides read TGCGCCAGCAGCTTGGAGGCAGGGCGGGATGAAAAACTGTTTTTT. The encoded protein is CASSLEAGRDEKLFF.

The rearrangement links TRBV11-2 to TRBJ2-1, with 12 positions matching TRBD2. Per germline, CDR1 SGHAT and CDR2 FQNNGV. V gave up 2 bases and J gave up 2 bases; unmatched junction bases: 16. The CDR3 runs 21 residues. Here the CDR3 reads CASSLKLGGLAGGIPYNEQFF. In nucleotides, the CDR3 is TGTGCCAGCAGCTTAAAGCTGGGGGGGCTAGCGGGGGGGATCCCCTACAATGAGCAGTTCTTC.

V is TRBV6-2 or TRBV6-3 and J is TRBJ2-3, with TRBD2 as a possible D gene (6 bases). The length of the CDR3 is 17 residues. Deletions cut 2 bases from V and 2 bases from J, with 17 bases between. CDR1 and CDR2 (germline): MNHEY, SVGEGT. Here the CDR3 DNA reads TGTGCCAGCAGTTACGGGGGACTGTCCCGGCTCACAGATACGCAGTATTTT. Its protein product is CASSYGGLSRLTDTQYF.

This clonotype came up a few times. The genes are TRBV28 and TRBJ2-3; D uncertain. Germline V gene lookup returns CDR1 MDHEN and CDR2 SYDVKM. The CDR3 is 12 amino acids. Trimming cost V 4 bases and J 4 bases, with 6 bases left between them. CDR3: CASSSQADTQYF. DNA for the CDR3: TGTGCCAGCAGTTCTCAAGCAGATACGCAGTATTTT.

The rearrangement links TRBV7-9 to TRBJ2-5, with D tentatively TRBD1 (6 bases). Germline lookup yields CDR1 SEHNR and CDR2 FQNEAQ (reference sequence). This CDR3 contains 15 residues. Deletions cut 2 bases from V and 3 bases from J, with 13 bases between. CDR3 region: CASSLRDITKETQYF. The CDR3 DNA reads TGTGCCAGCAGCTTAAGGGACATCACCAAAGAGACCCAGTACTTC.

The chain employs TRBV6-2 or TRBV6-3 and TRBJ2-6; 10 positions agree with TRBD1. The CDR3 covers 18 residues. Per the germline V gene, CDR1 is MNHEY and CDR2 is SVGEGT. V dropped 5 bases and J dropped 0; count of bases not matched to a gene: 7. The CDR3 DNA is TGTGCCAGCAGTAACCGGGACAGGGGAACCTCTGGGGCCAACGTCCTGACTTTC. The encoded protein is CASSNRDRGTSGANVLTF.

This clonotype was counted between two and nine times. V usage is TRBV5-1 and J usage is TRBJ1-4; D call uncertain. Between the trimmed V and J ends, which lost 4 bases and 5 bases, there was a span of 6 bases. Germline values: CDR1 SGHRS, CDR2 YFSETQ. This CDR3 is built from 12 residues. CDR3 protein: CASSQLNEKLFF. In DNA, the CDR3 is TGCGCCAGCAGCCAACTCAATGAAAAACTGTTTTTT.

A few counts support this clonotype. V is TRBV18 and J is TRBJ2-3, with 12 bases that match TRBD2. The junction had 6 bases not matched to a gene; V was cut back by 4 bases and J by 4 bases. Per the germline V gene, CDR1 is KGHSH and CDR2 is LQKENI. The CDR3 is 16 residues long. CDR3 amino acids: CASSRSTSGSADTQYF. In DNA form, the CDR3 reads TGTGCCAGCTCACGTTCGACTAGCGGGAGCGCAGATACGCAGTATTTT.

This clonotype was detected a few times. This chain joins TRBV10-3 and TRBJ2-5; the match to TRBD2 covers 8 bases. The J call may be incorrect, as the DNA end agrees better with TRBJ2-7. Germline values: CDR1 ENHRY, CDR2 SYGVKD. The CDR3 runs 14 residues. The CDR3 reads CASKGSGDFYEQYF. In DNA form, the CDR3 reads TGTGCCAGCAAGGGTAGCGGGGACTTCTACGAGCAGTACTTC.

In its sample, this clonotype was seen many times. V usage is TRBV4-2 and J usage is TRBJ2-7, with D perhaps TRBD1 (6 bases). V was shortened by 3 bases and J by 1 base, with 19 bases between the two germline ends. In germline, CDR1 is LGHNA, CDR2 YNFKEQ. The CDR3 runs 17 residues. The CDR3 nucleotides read TGTGCCAGCAGCCATTCAAAAGGGGGTAGGACTTCCTACGAGCAGTACTTC. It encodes CASSHSKGGRTSYEQYF.

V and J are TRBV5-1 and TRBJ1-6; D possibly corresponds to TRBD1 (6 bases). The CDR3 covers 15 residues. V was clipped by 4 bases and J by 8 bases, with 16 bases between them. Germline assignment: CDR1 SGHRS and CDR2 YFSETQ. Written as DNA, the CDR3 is TGCGCCAGCAGCATCGGTCAACAGGGCTATTCACCCCTCCACTTT. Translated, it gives CASSIGQQGYSPLHF.

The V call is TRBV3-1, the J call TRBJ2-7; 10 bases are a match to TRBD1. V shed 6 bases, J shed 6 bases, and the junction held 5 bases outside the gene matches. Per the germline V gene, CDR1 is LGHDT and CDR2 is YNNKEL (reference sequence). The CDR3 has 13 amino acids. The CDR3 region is CASRKRTGGEQYF. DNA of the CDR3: TGTGCCAGCAGGAAAAGGACAGGGGGCGAGCAGTACTTC.

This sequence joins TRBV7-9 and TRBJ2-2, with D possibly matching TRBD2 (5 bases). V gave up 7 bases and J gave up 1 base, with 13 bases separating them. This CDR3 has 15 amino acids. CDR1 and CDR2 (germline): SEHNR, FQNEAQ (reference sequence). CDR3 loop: CASTGSSWNTGELFF. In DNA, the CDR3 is TGTGCCAGCACGGGGTCCAGCTGGAACACCGGGGAGCTGTTTTTT.

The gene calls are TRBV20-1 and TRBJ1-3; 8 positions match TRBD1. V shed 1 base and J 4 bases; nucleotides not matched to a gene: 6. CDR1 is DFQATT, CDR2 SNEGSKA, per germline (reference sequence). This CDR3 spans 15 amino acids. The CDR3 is CSARGTGFRGNTIYF. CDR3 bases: TGCAGTGCTAGAGGGACAGGGTTCCGAGGAAACACCATATATTTT.

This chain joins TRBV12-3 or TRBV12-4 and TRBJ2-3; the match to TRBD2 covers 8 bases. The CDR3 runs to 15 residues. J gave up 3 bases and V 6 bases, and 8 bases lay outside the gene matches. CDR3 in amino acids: CASSLSGMGTDTQYF. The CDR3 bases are TGTGCCAGCAGCCTTAGCGGGATGGGAACAGATACGCAGTATTTT.

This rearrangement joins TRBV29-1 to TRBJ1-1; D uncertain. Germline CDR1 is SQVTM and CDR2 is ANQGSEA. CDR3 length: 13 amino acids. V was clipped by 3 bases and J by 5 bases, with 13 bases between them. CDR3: CSVEAPLTTEAFF. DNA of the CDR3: TGCAGCGTTGAGGCACCCTTAACTACTGAAGCTTTCTTT.

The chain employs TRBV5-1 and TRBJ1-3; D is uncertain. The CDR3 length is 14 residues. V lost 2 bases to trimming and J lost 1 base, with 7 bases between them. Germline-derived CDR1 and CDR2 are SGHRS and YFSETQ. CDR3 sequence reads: CASSFVGSGNTIYF. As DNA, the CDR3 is TGCGCCAGCAGCTTCGTCGGTTCTGGAAACACCATATATTTT. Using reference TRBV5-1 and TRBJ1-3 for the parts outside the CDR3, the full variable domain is KAGVTQTPRYLIKTRGQQVTLSCSPISGHRSVSWYQQTPGQGLQFLFEYFSETQRNKGNFPGRFSGRQFSNSRSEMNVSTLELGDSALYLCASSFVGSGNTIYFGEGSWLTVV.

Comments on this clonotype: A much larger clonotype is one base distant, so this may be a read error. CDR3 in DNA: TGTGCCAGCAGTGAACGACGCCTCACAGATACGCAGTATTTT. Translation: CASSERRLTDTQYF. The chain carries TRBV2 and TRBJ2-3, with D uncertain. The germline V gene encodes CDR1 SNHLY and CDR2 FYNNEI. The length of the CDR3 is 14 residues. Trimming pared 2 bases from V and 2 bases from J, leaving 8 bases between.

CDR3 DNA sequence: TGTGCCAGCAGCTTGGCGGGACAGTCAGAAAACACCATATATTTT. Amino acid sequence: CASSLAGQSENTIYF. The chain has TRBV5-6 and TRBJ1-3, with TRBD1 identical over 7 bases. The CDR3 loop spans 15 amino acids. V lost 0 bases and J lost 6; bases outside the gene matches: 6. The germline V gene encodes CDR1 SGHDT and CDR2 YYEEEE. The full variable domain, in which reference TRBV5-6 and TRBJ1-3 provide the parts outside the CDR3, is DAGVTQSPTHLIKTRGQQVTLRCSPKSGHDTVSWYQQALGQGPQFIFQYYEEEERQRGNFPDRFSGHQFPNYSSELNVNALLLGDSALYLCASSLAGQSENTIYFGEGSWLTVV.

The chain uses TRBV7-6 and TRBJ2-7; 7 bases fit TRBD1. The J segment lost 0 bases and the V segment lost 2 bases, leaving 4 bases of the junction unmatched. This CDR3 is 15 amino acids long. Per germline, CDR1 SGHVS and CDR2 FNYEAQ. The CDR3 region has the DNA TGTGCCAGCAGCTTAAATGACAGGGCCTCCTACGAGCAGTACTTC. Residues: CASSLNDRASYEQYF.

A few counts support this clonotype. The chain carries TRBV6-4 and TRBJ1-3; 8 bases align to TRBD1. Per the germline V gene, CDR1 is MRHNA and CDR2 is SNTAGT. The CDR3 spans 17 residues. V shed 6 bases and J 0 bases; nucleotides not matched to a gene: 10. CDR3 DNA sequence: TGTGCCAGCAGCCCGGGGACAGGAGGCTTCTCTGGAAACACCATATATTTT. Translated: CASSPGTGGFSGNTIYF.

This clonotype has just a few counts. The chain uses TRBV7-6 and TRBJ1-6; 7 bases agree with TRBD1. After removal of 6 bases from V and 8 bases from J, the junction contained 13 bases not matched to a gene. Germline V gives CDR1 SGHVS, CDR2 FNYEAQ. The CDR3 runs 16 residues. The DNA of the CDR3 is TGTGCCAGCAGTCAGCTTCCGGGGCAGGGGGATTCACCCCTCCACTTT. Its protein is CASSQLPGQGDSPLHF.

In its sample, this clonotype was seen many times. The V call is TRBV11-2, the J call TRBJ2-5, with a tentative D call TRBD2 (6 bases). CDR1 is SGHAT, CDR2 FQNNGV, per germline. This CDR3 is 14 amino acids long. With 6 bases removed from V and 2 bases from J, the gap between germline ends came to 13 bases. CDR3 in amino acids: CASSPLGGQETQYF. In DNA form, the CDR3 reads TGTGCCAGCAGTCCCCTTGGGGGGCAAGAGACCCAGTACTTC.